This T cell receptor beta chain appears in the sequencing data of a study of regulatory T cells in long-lasting Graves disease. According to the study, TCR beta libraries were built with iRepertoire HTBI primers and CDR3-region Arm-PCR. TCRdb ran MiXCR on the multiplex PCR reads and lists one entry per CDR3 protein. Of 350,000 to 550,000 distinct CDR3 sequences listed, approximately 15% were seen once; the top ten hold over 15%. The time point was: newly diagnosed GD, antithyroid drugs for less than 3 months. PBMC RNA served as the TCR library source. These same data were also listed under a study on T cells in Graves' hyperthyroidism and ophthalmopathy.

The specimen was peripheral blood mononuclear cells (PBMCs), collected at new diagnosis, from a patient treated with antithyroid drugs. The TCR sequence derives from a woman in her thirties with Graves disease.

CDR3 bases: TGTGCCAGCAGTCCAGACAGGGGGCTTCTAAATTCACCCCTCCACTTT. Protein sequence: CASSPDRGLLNSPLHF. The chain carries TRBV28 and TRBJ1-6; 10 bases are shared with TRBD1. This CDR3 region has 16 residues. Trimming took 5 bases from V and 7 from J; bases not matched to a gene: 8. Germline loops: CDR1 MDHEN, CDR2 SYDVKM. Drawing the rest from reference TRBV28 and TRBJ1-6, the complete variable domain is DVKVTQSSRYLVKRTGEKVFLECVQDMDHENMFWYRQDPGLGLRLIYFSYDVKMKEKGDIPEGYSVSREKKERFSLILESASTNQTSMYLCASSPDRGLLNSPLHFGNGTRLTVT.